This entry is about one T cell receptor beta chain. Russia was home to the donors, healthy Caucasian individuals aged about 6 to 100. Total RNA extraction produced at least 5 micrograms (per sample) for the study. For the second PCR, which ran for about 6 to 12 cycles, a sample-barcoded 5' primer and a J-beta primer mix were used. Via MiXCR, TCRdb re-called the 5' RACE reads, giving one row per CDR3 protein. The table shows about 1.5 million distinct CDR3 sequences, with 35% to 45% occurring only once. CDR1 and CDR2 (germline): MNHEY, SMNVEV (reference sequence). The CDR3 has 17 residues. V lost 0 bases and J lost 3; bases outside the gene matches: 7. These data belong to a study of blood T cells in healthy people across ages. For the study at large: When template switching was applied, about one barcoded beta molecule was captured per two T cells.

Sequenced input: blood. The genes are TRBV27 and TRBJ2-7, with 11 bases that match TRBD2. This TCR was sampled from a woman younger than 30 in good health. The CDR3, as DNA: TGTGCCAGCAGTTTATCGAGGCTAGCGGGGGGAAACTACGAGCAGTACTTC. This encodes CASSLSRLAGGNYEQYF.